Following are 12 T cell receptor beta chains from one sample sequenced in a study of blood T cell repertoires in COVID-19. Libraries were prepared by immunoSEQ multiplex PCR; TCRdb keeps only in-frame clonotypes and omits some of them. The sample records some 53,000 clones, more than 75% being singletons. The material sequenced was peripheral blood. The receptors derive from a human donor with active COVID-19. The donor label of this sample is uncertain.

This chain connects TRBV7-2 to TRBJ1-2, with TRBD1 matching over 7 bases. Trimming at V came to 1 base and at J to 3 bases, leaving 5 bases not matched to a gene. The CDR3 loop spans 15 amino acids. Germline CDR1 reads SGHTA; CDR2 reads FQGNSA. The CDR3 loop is CASSLEDRADYGYTF. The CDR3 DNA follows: TGTGCCAGCAGCTTAGAAGACAGGGCTGACTATGGCTACACCTTC. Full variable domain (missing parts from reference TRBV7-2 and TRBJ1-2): GAGVSQSPSNKVTEKGKDVELRCDPISGHTALYWYRQSLGQGLEFLIYFQGNSAPDKSGLPSDRFSAERTGGSVSTLTIQRTQQEDSAVYLCASSLEDRADYGYTFGSGTRLTVV.

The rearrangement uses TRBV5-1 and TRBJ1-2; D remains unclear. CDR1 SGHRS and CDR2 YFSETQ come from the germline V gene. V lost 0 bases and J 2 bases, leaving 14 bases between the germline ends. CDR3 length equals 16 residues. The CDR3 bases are TGCGCCAGCAGCTTGGGGGTGGGGAGAGCAAACTATGGCTACACCTTC. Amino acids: CASSLGVGRANYGYTF.

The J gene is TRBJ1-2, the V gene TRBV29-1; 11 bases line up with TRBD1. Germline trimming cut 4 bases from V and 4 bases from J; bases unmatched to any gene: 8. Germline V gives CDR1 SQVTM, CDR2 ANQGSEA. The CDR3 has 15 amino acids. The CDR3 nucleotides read TGCAGCGTTGTTTTCGGGACAGGGGGAATCTATGGCTACACCTTC. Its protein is CSVVFGTGGIYGYTF.

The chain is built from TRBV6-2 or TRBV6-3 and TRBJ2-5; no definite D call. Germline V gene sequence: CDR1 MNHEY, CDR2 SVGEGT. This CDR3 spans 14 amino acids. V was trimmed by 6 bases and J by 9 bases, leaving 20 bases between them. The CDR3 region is CASSLIAATAAQYF. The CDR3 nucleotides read TGTGCCAGCAGCCTCATTGCCGCTACGGCGGCCCAGTACTTC.

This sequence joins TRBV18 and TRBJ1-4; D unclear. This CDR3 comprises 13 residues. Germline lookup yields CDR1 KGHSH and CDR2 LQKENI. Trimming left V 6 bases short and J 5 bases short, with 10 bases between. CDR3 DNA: TGTGCCAGCTCTCTTCAGGAAAATGAAAAACTGTTTTTT. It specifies CASSLQENEKLFF.

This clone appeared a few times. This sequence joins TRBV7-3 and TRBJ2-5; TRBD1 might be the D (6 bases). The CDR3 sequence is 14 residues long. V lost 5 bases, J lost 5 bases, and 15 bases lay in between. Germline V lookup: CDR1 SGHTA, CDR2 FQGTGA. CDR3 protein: CASSPQGSLETQYF. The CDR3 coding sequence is TGTGCCAGCAGCCCACAGGGCTCACTCGAGACCCAGTACTTC.

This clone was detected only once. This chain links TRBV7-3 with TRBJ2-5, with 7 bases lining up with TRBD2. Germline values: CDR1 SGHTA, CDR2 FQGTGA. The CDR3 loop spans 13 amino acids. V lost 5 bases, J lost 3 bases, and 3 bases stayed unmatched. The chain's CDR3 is CASSPGLEETQYF. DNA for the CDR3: TGTGCCAGCAGCCCCGGACTAGAAGAGACCCAGTACTTC.

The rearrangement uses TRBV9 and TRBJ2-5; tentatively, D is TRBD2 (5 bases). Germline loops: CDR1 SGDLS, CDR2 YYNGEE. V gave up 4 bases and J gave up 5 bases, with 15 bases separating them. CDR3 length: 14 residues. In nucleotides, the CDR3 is TGTGCCAGCAGCCCGCGGGTGAGGCTCGAGACCCAGTACTTC. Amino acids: CASSPRVRLETQYF.

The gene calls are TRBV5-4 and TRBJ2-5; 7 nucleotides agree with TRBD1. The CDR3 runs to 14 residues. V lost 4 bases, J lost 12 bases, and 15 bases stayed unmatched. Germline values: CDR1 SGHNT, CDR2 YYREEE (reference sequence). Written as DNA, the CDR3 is TGTGCCAGCAGCCGGGACAGCTCCGAACGTTATAAGTACTTC. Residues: CASSRDSSERYKYF.

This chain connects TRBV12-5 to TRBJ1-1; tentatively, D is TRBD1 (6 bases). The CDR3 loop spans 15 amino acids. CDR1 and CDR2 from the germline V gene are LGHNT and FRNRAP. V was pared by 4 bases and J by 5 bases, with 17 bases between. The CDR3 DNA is TGTGCTAGTGGTTACCCGGACAGACTCCCTACTGAAGCTTTCTTT. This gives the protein CASGYPDRLPTEAFF.

The chain's CDR3 is CASSLFPGGGTGELFF. In DNA, the CDR3 is TGTGCCAGCAGCTTATTCCCAGGGGGCGGCACCGGGGAGCTGTTTTTT. The genes are TRBV11-3 and TRBJ2-2, with 8 bases identical to TRBD1. Germline loops: CDR1 SGHNT, CDR2 YENEEA. CDR3 size: 16 residues. V lost 2 bases and J lost 4; bases outside the gene matches: 6.

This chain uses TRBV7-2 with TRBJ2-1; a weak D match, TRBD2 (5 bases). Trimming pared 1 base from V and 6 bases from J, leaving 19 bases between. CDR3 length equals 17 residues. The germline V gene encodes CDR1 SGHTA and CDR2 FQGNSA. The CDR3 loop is CASSLVPPSPTPNEQFF. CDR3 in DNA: TGTGCCAGCAGCTTAGTGCCCCCTAGCCCCACCCCCAATGAGCAGTTCTTC.